These 8 T cell receptor beta chains were all obtained from the same sample, sequenced in a study of chemoradiotherapy in HPV16-positive cancers. Clones were sequenced by immunoSEQ multiplex PCR, and TCRdb holds only the in-frame ones, with some missing. This sample has approximately 35,000 clones; roughly 78% occur once, and the top ten carry less than 5%. Source: blood, taken from a patient who underwent chemoradiotherapy. These receptors all stem from a human donor with HPV-associated anogenital cancer.

The chain combines TRBV18 with TRBJ1-1; unclear D gene. V shed 2 bases and J shed 0 bases, with 13 bases lying between them. Germline values: CDR1 KGHSH, CDR2 LQKENI. This CDR3 is 16 amino acids long. The CDR3 DNA is TGTGCCAGCTCACCATCGACACGGGCACTGAACACTGAAGCTTTCTTT. It yields the protein CASSPSTRALNTEAFF.

The chain recombines TRBV11-2 with TRBJ1-2; a weak D match, TRBD1 (5 bases). CDR1 and CDR2 (germline): SGHAT, FQNNGV. Trimming took off 1 base at V and 6 bases at J, with 9 bases between the two ends. This CDR3 comprises 13 residues. CDR3 nucleotide sequence: TGTGCCAGCAGCTTAGCCGAGGGGCATGGCTACACCTTC. Protein sequence: CASSLAEGHGYTF. Filled out from reference TRBV11-2 and TRBJ1-2, the complete variable domain reads EAGVAQSPRYKIIEKRQSVAFWCNPISGHATLYWYQQILGQGPKLLIQFQNNGVVDDSQLPKDRFSAERLKGVDSTLKIQPAKLEDSAVYLCASSLAEGHGYTFGSGTRLTVV.

The CDR3 region has the DNA TGCGCCAGCAGCCCGCTGGGACTAGCGGGGCTCACAGATACGCAGTATTTT. Amino acid sequence: CASSPLGLAGLTDTQYF. The gene calls are TRBV4-1 and TRBJ2-3; TRBD2 agrees at 13 bases. This CDR3 has 17 residues. CDR1 is MGHRA and CDR2 is YSYEKL in the germline V gene. V lost 4 bases, J lost 2 bases, and 6 bases stayed unmatched.

CDR3 loop: CASSLGGVEQYF. In DNA form, the CDR3 reads TGTGCCAGCAGCTTAGGGGGGGTCGAGCAGTACTTC. The genes are TRBV7-8 and TRBJ2-7, with D tentatively TRBD2 (6 bases). Looked up from germline, CDR1 is SGHVS and CDR2 is FQNEAQ. V lost 1 base and J lost 6, with 7 bases in between. This CDR3 has 12 amino acids.

The genes are TRBV5-1 and TRBJ1-2, with 8 bases matching TRBD1. Germline CDR1 is SGHRS and CDR2 is YFSETQ. The V gene end was trimmed by 0 bases and the J gene end by 5 bases; junction bases not matched to a gene: 9. The CDR3 sequence is 16 residues long. The CDR3 sequence is CASSLALGQGKYGYTF. The CDR3 coding sequence is TGCGCCAGCAGCTTGGCCCTAGGACAGGGAAAATATGGCTACACCTTC.

V is TRBV14 and J is TRBJ2-7; 7 bases are shared with TRBD1. V trimming: 1 base; J trimming: 2 bases; junction bases outside the gene matches: 5. Germline CDR1 SGHDN, CDR2 FVKESK. CDR3 length: 15 amino acids. The CDR3 DNA reads as TGTGCCAGCAGCCAAGGACAGGGCTACACCTACGAGCAGTACTTC. Translating it yields CASSQGQGYTYEQYF.

This chain joins TRBV7-9 and TRBJ1-6, with D perhaps matching TRBD1 (5 bases). Germline CDR1 SEHNR, CDR2 FQNEAQ (reference sequence). This CDR3 spans 16 amino acids. V lost 1 base to trimming and J lost 11 bases, with 18 bases between them. The chain's CDR3 is CASSLGGVSREAPLHF. The CDR3 coding sequence is TGTGCCAGCAGCTTAGGGGGTGTATCCAGGGAGGCACCCCTCCACTTT.

This chain uses TRBV5-1 with TRBJ1-1; 7 nucleotides match TRBD1. V dropped 5 bases and J dropped 4; count of bases not matched to a gene: 8. CDR3 length: 14 amino acids. Germline values: CDR1 SGHRS, CDR2 YFSETQ. CDR3 residues: CASSRGTVITEAFF. The CDR3 region has the DNA TGCGCCAGCAGTCGGGGGACAGTTATCACTGAAGCTTTCTTT.